This entry concerns a single TCR beta chain. Its antigen is as yet unknown. The data originate from a study of brain T cells in children with intractable seizures. General study results and limits: Clones missing pre-surgery may reflect undersampling of that blood sample.

Germline V lookup: CDR1 SGHVS, CDR2 FQNEAQ. This CDR3 is built from 12 residues. Deletions cut 0 bases from V and 9 bases from J, with 6 bases between. Some clones are missing from TCRdb's copy, which holds only in-frame ones; the method was immunoSEQ multiplex PCR. In the table there are approximately 23,000 clones, roughly 92% of which are singletons. Only cases whose brain tissue showed the highest T cell transcript signatures were sequenced. Patients received at least one anti-epileptic drug before surgery. Sequenced here: peripheral blood, sampled at surgery. The sequence was obtained from a boy younger than 18 with focal cortical dysplasia and intractable seizures. The chain carries TRBV7-8 and TRBJ2-1, with unresolved D. CDR3 in amino acids: CASSLARAEQFF. The CDR3 DNA follows: TGTGCCAGCAGCTTAGCCCGCGCTGAGCAGTTCTTC. The whole variable domain, remainder taken from reference TRBV7-8 and TRBJ2-1, is GAGVSQSPRYKVAKRGQDVALRCDPISGHVSLFWYQQALGQGPEFLTYFQNEAQLDKSGLPSDRFFAERPEGSVSTLKIQRTQQEDSAVYLCASSLARAEQFFGPGTRLTVL.